This record concerns one T cell receptor beta chain sequence. Its antigen remains undetermined. Nothing much larger sits one base from this clone, and base qualities are not available. The sample belongs to a study of blood T cell repertoires in COVID-19 (dated by TCRdb to 2019 to 2021). Notes on the research overall: The collaborator samples originated in the United States, Italy and Spain and spanned the acute and convalescent phases of COVID-19. Where available, HLA class I and class II types were taken from metadata supplied by the sample provider and were not determined by assay-based typing. Deeply sampled blood TCRbeta repertoires from subjects exposed to, actively infected with, or recovered from COVID-19 were included in the dataset. The repertoires were released in a freely available public database intended as a resource for research on the immune response to SARS-CoV-2. Nearly every sample came with metadata listing a de-identified subject ID, COVID-19 status, age in years and sex. Samples were obtained from the ongoing ImmuneRACE study (first 160 participants) and from some 1,200 subjects provided by 6 global collaborators. The material from the prospective study consisted of cDNA or gDNA derived from T cells, B-cell-depleted T cells, or PBMCs.

TCRbeta CDR3 regions were amplified from genomic DNA using the immunoSEQ Assay, a bias-controlled multiplex PCR. The original pipeline was this. Within the assay, amplification of reference gene primers was used to estimate how many nucleated cells each sample contained. To quantify the absolute abundance of each unique TCRbeta CDR3 rearrangement, sequence reads were collapsed and filtered. For each sample, productive Simpson clonality was calculated as the square root of Simpson's diversity index over productive rearrangements. TCRdb provides this immuneACCESS table in a form limited to in-frame rearrangements. Some clones are lacking; in checked studies, under half of them reflect an unresolved V gene, and why the rest are absent is not known. V, J and clone size are taken as reported in that table, and D and trimming were inferred from the DNA itself. Here the sample has under 200,000 clones; roughly 84% occur a single time. The leading ten clones occupy roughly 3.2% of the sample.

Enrolling through a virtual design, the prospective study's participants ranged in age from roughly 18 to 95 years and lived across more than 20 United States geographic areas. To assign participants to cohorts, the prospective study relied on clinical history that participants themselves reported in a screening survey and a study questionnaire. A participant counted as exposed if, within 2 weeks of entering the study, that participant had been in contact with someone who had a PCR-confirmed or clinician-diagnosed COVID-19 case. In the prospective study, mobile phlebotomists collected whole blood, serum and a nasopharyngeal or oropharyngeal swab from each participant. Over a roughly 2-month period, participants in the prospective study had the option of providing additional blood draws and questionnaires. Before DNA extraction, blood samples from the prospective study were shipped at room temperature or frozen.

Results and caveats for the whole study, not just this receptor: Clinical and demographic metadata were provided uncurated, with the amount varying by source and participant.

The CDR3 runs 14 amino acids, cysteine and phenylalanine included. Only the CDR3 part of the read is kept: 42 bases, read in frame from the first base. From the germline V gene (reference sequence), CDR1 is LGHDT and CDR2 is YNNKEL. A distance of 11 bases separates the germline ends of V and J, which lose 0 bases and 6 bases respectively. Recombination connected TRBV3-1 (or the pseudogene TRBV3-2) to TRBJ1-2, with no reliable assignment of the D segment. Sequencing used PBMCs or T cells enriched from blood (not recorded which). The TCR was taken from a woman in her thirties who had been exposed to COVID-19. This receptor carries the CDR3 CASSQDPQYHGYTF. The DNA sequence is as follows: TGTGCCAGCAGCCAAGATCCACAGTATCATGGCTACACCTTC.